These 4 T cell receptor beta chains share one sample of origin, sequenced in a study of cytomegalovirus exposure and HLA in healthy donors. The repertoire was sequenced with immunoSEQ multiplex PCR; TCRdb's copy has only in-frame clones and lacks some. The sample has approximately 99,000 clones, under 97% seen once; the top ten hold under 0.75%. The sequenced sample was PBMCs. All receptors come from a woman between 18 and 30 years old in good health and CMV-seronegative.

In its sample, this clone was seen a few times. This chain's CDR3 is CASSLDREFRLYGYTF. CDR3 sequence (DNA): TGTGCCAGCAGCCTCGACAGGGAGTTCCGGCTCTATGGCTACACCTTC. The chain carries TRBV5-6 and TRBJ1-2, with 7 nucleotides matching TRBD1. CDR3 length equals 16 residues. Germline values: CDR1 SGHDT, CDR2 YYEEEE. Trimming cost V 4 bases and J 4 bases; bases outside gene matches: 13.

The V gene is TRBV9, the J gene TRBJ2-6, with D possibly TRBD2 on 7 matching bases. In germline, CDR1 is SGDLS, CDR2 YYNGEE. V lost 6 bases and J lost 3, with 19 bases in between. This CDR3 has 17 amino acids. CDR3 sequence (DNA): TGTGCCAGCACCCTCGAGGGGGGGGCTGGTGGGGCCAACGTCCTGACTTTC. This codes for CASTLEGGAGGANVLTF.

J is TRBJ1-4 and V is TRBV29-1; 8 positions match TRBD1. This CDR3 is built from 13 residues. CDR1 and CDR2 from the germline V gene are SQVTM and ANQGSEA. J lost 5 bases, V lost 4 bases, and 3 bases had no gene match. The CDR3 loop reads CSVAGGPNEKLFF. The CDR3 nucleotides read TGCAGCGTTGCAGGGGGCCCGAATGAAAAACTGTTTTTT.

V gene TRBV19 combines with J gene TRBJ1-6; 7 bases align to TRBD1. Germline V CDR1 and CDR2: LNHDA, SQIVND (reference sequence). CDR3 size: 14 residues. Trimming took 3 bases from V and 7 from J; bases not matched to a gene: 3. The CDR3 reads CASSMRQGNSPLHF. CDR3 nucleotide sequence: TGTGCCAGTAGTATGAGACAGGGAAATTCACCCCTCCACTTT.